The rows below give T cell receptor beta chains drawn from one sample of a study of brain metastases from non-small cell lung cancer. Using immunoSEQ multiplex PCR, the repertoire was profiled, and TCRdb retains in-frame clones only, with some absent. The data hold about 2,000 clones, with roughly nine tenths observed a single time. Material: primary lung tumor tissue. These receptor sequences come from a donor at least 40 years old with non-small cell lung cancer. CDR3s include the opening cysteine and the closing phenylalanine or tryptophan. Fields, in order: V gene, clone size, J gene, D gene, CDR3 length, CDR3 protein, CDR3 DNA. A D gene is named only where the DNA matches it firmly. Rows may omit the clone size; those that give it use once, few, many or a size class.

V gene: TRBV5-1
clone size: .
J gene: TRBJ2-7
D gene: TRBD1
CDR3 length: 14
CDR3 protein: CASSLGQGLFEQYF
CDR3 DNA: TGCGCCAGCAGCCTGGGACAGGGTCTTTTCGAGCAGTACTTC

V gene: TRBV6-1
clone size: .
J gene: TRBJ2-6
D gene: .
CDR3 length: 15
CDR3 protein: CASSEEGSGANVLTF
CDR3 DNA: TGTGCCAGCAGTGAGGAGGGCTCTGGGGCCAACGTCCTGACTTTC

V gene: TRBV7-2
clone size: .
J gene: TRBJ1-2
D gene: TRBD1
CDR3 length: 14
CDR3 protein: CASSPQTGGYGYTF
CDR3 DNA: TGTGCCAGCAGCCCCCAGACAGGGGGTTATGGCTACACCTTC

V gene: TRBV29-1
clone size: .
J gene: TRBJ1-1
D gene: .
CDR3 length: 12
CDR3 protein: CSVLPSGTEAFF
CDR3 DNA: TGCAGCGTTCTCCCCTCAGGGACTGAAGCTTTCTTT

V gene: TRBV18
clone size: .
J gene: TRBJ2-3
D gene: .
CDR3 length: 16
CDR3 protein: CASSPEQAPSSYTQYF
CDR3 DNA: TGTGCCAGCTCACCAGAACAGGCCCCATCCTCATATACGCAGTATTTT

V gene: TRBV13
clone size: .
J gene: TRBJ2-7
D gene: .
CDR3 length: 13
CDR3 protein: CASSLGGPYEQYF
CDR3 DNA: TGTGCCAGCAGCTTAGGCGGACCTTACGAGCAGTACTTC

V gene: TRBV6-8
clone size: .
J gene: TRBJ1-6
D gene: .
CDR3 length: 13
CDR3 protein: CASTQQGGSPLHF
CDR3 DNA: TGTGCCAGCACCCAACAGGGAGGATCACCCCTCCACTTT

V gene: TRBV28
clone size: .
J gene: TRBJ2-3
D gene: .
CDR3 length: 18
CDR3 protein: CASSPNHYRPFSTDTQYF
CDR3 DNA: TGTGCCAGCAGTCCCAATCACTACAGACCATTTAGCACAGATACGCAGTATTTT

V gene: TRBV3-1/TRBV3-2
clone size: .
J gene: TRBJ2-3
D gene: .
CDR3 length: 13
CDR3 protein: CASRLSGSDTQYF
CDR3 DNA: TGTGCCAGCAGACTTAGCGGTTCAGATACGCAGTATTTT

V gene: TRBV2
clone size: .
J gene: TRBJ2-1
D gene: TRBD2
CDR3 length: 18
CDR3 protein: CASSEASGTSGSGNEQFF
CDR3 DNA: TGTGCCAGCAGTGAAGCGTCCGGGACTAGCGGGAGCGGCAATGAGCAGTTCTTC

V gene: TRBV28
clone size: .
J gene: TRBJ2-2
D gene: .
CDR3 length: 11
CDR3 protein: CASSSTGELFF
CDR3 DNA: TGTGCCAGCAGTAGTACCGGGGAGCTGTTTTTT

V gene: TRBV10-3
clone size: .
J gene: TRBJ1-5
D gene: .
CDR3 length: 14
CDR3 protein: CAISVGDGDQPQHF
CDR3 DNA: TGTGCCATCAGTGTTGGTGACGGAGATCAGCCCCAGCATTTT

V gene: TRBV4-1
clone size: .
J gene: TRBJ2-7
D gene: .
CDR3 length: 15
CDR3 protein: CASSQERRNTYEQYF
CDR3 DNA: TGCGCCAGCAGCCAAGAACGCCGGAATACCTATGAGCAGTACTTC

V gene: TRBV28
clone size: .
J gene: TRBJ1-5
D gene: .
CDR3 length: 15
CDR3 protein: CASSLLPRSNQPQHF
CDR3 DNA: TGTGCCAGCAGTTTGTTGCCACGGAGCAATCAGCCCCAGCATTTT

V gene: TRBV28
clone size: .
J gene: TRBJ2-2
D gene: .
CDR3 length: 13
CDR3 protein: CASSLQGTGELFF
CDR3 DNA: TGTGCCAGCAGTCTTCAGGGGACCGGAGAGCTGTTTTTT

V gene: TRBV5-1
clone size: .
J gene: TRBJ2-7
D gene: TRBD1
CDR3 length: 14
CDR3 protein: CASSGDRGTYEQYF
CDR3 DNA: TGCGCCAGCAGTGGGGACAGGGGTACCTACGAGCAGTACTTC

V gene: TRBV28
clone size: .
J gene: TRBJ2-5
D gene: TRBD2
CDR3 length: 15
CDR3 protein: CASSFLTSVTETQYF
CDR3 DNA: TGTGCCAGCAGTTTTCTGACTAGCGTTACAGAGACCCAGTACTTC

V gene: TRBV10-2
clone size: .
J gene: TRBJ2-7
D gene: .
CDR3 length: 11
CDR3 protein: CASSVAGAQYF
CDR3 DNA: TGCGCCAGCAGTGTTGCAGGAGCTCAGTACTTC

V gene: TRBV19
clone size: once
J gene: TRBJ2-7
D gene: .
CDR3 length: 16
CDR3 protein: CASSEGWTALIGEQYF
CDR3 DNA: TGTGCCAGTAGTGAAGGCTGGACAGCTCTCATCGGGGAGCAGTACTTC

V gene: TRBV3-1/TRBV3-2
clone size: .
J gene: TRBJ1-3
D gene: .
CDR3 length: 12
CDR3 protein: CASSSHPDTIYF
CDR3 DNA: TGTGCCAGCAGCTCCCACCCTGACACCATATATTTT

V gene: TRBV4-2
clone size: .
J gene: TRBJ2-5
D gene: TRBD1
CDR3 length: 16
CDR3 protein: CASSPRGTGGQETQYF
CDR3 DNA: TGTGCCAGCAGCCCTCGGGGGACAGGGGGCCAAGAGACCCAGTACTTC

V gene: TRBV2
clone size: .
J gene: TRBJ2-5
D gene: .
CDR3 length: 12
CDR3 protein: CANSGVFPTQYF
CDR3 DNA: TGTGCCAACAGTGGAGTCTTTCCGACCCAGTACTTC

V gene: TRBV27
clone size: .
J gene: TRBJ2-1
D gene: TRBD1
CDR3 length: 15
CDR3 protein: CASSFRGLMNNEQFF
CDR3 DNA: TGTGCCAGCAGTTTCAGGGGGCTAATGAACAATGAGCAGTTCTTC

V gene: TRBV15
clone size: .
J gene: TRBJ1-3
D gene: .
CDR3 length: 16
CDR3 protein: CATSSGGIRSGNTIYF
CDR3 DNA: TGTGCCACCAGCAGCGGTGGGATTCGGTCTGGAAACACCATATATTTT

V gene: TRBV10-3
clone size: .
J gene: TRBJ2-1
D gene: .
CDR3 length: 12
CDR3 protein: CAISESTNEQFF
CDR3 DNA: TGTGCCATCAGTGAGTCGACTAATGAGCAGTTCTTC

V gene: TRBV9
clone size: .
J gene: TRBJ1-4
D gene: .
CDR3 length: 13
CDR3 protein: CASSVGLYEKLFF
CDR3 DNA: TGTGCCAGCAGCGTAGGCCTCTATGAAAAACTGTTTTTT

V gene: TRBV27
clone size: .
J gene: TRBJ1-2
D gene: .
CDR3 length: 14
CDR3 protein: CASTAGLGVHGYTF
CDR3 DNA: TGTGCCAGCACAGCAGGGCTAGGGGTACACGGCTACACCTTC

V gene: TRBV10-3
clone size: few
J gene: TRBJ2-7
D gene: TRBD2
CDR3 length: 14
CDR3 protein: CAISESTSWDEQYF
CDR3 DNA: TGTGCCATCAGTGAGTCGACTAGCTGGGACGAGCAGTACTTC

V gene: TRBV28
clone size: .
J gene: TRBJ1-5
D gene: .
CDR3 length: 14
CDR3 protein: CASSFIRAAQPQHF
CDR3 DNA: TGTGCCAGCAGTTTTATCAGGGCGGCTCAGCCCCAGCATTTT

V gene: TRBV27
clone size: .
J gene: TRBJ2-7
D gene: .
CDR3 length: 14
CDR3 protein: CASKDGGNVYEQYF
CDR3 DNA: TGTGCCAGCAAAGACGGGGGTAACGTCTACGAGCAGTACTTC

V gene: TRBV28
clone size: .
J gene: TRBJ2-5
D gene: TRBD1
CDR3 length: 15
CDR3 protein: CASSFRGRVQETQYF
CDR3 DNA: TGTGCCAGCAGTTTCAGGGGGCGCGTCCAAGAGACCCAGTACTTC

V gene: TRBV7-2
clone size: .
J gene: TRBJ2-3
D gene: .
CDR3 length: 13
CDR3 protein: CASSLGYTDTQYF
CDR3 DNA: TGTGCCAGCAGCTTAGGCTACACAGATACGCAGTATTTT

V gene: TRBV28
clone size: .
J gene: TRBJ2-6
D gene: .
CDR3 length: 16
CDR3 protein: CASSFLRLRGANVLTF
CDR3 DNA: TGTGCCAGCAGTTTTCTCAGACTTAGGGGGGCCAACGTCCTGACTTTC

V gene: TRBV7-2
clone size: once
J gene: TRBJ2-5
D gene: .
CDR3 length: 18
CDR3 protein: CASSLASGLVNMRETQYF
CDR3 DNA: TGTGCCAGCAGCTTAGCTTCAGGACTGGTTAACATGAGAGAGACCCAGTACTTC

V gene: TRBV27
clone size: .
J gene: TRBJ2-5
D gene: TRBD2
CDR3 length: 17
CDR3 protein: CTSSPWTSGRAQETQYF
CDR3 DNA: TGTACCAGCAGTCCCTGGACTAGCGGGAGGGCACAAGAGACCCAGTACTTC

V gene: TRBV12-3/TRBV12-4
clone size: .
J gene: TRBJ2-2
D gene: .
CDR3 length: 12
CDR3 protein: CASSLGLGELFF
CDR3 DNA: TGTGCCAGCAGTTTAGGGCTCGGGGAGCTGTTTTTT

V gene: TRBV6-5
clone size: .
J gene: TRBJ1-2
D gene: .
CDR3 length: 13
CDR3 protein: CASSHRDGYGYTF
CDR3 DNA: TGTGCCAGCAGTCACCGGGACGGCTATGGCTACACCTTC

V gene: TRBV5-1
clone size: .
J gene: TRBJ2-2
D gene: .
CDR3 length: 15
CDR3 protein: CASSLGSANTGELFF
CDR3 DNA: TGCGCCAGCAGCTTGGGTTCAGCGAACACCGGGGAGCTGTTTTTT

V gene: TRBV6-5
clone size: .
J gene: TRBJ2-2
D gene: .
CDR3 length: 13
CDR3 protein: CASFEDNTGELFF
CDR3 DNA: TGTGCCAGCTTCGAGGATAACACCGGGGAGCTGTTTTTT

V gene: TRBV28
clone size: once
J gene: TRBJ2-7
D gene: TRBD2
CDR3 length: 13
CDR3 protein: CASSLSGTREQYF
CDR3 DNA: TGTGCCAGCAGTTTAAGCGGGACTAGGGAGCAGTACTTC

V gene: TRBV6-5
clone size: .
J gene: TRBJ1-1
D gene: .
CDR3 length: 13
CDR3 protein: CASGRAMNTEAFF
CDR3 DNA: TGTGCCAGCGGGAGAGCAATGAACACTGAAGCTTTCTTT

V gene: TRBV2
clone size: .
J gene: TRBJ1-1
D gene: .
CDR3 length: 15
CDR3 protein: CASRPFGLLNTEAFF
CDR3 DNA: TGTGCCAGCAGACCCTTTGGGCTATTGAACACTGAAGCTTTCTTT

V gene: TRBV18
clone size: .
J gene: TRBJ2-7
D gene: TRBD2
CDR3 length: 15
CDR3 protein: CASSPPSAGSEEQYF
CDR3 DNA: TGTGCCAGCTCACCACCTTCAGCGGGATCGGAGGAGCAGTACTTC

V gene: TRBV5-1
clone size: .
J gene: TRBJ2-3
D gene: TRBD2
CDR3 length: 16
CDR3 protein: CASRRTSGGPTDTQYF
CDR3 DNA: TGCGCCAGCAGAAGGACTAGCGGGGGACCCACAGATACGCAGTATTTT

V gene: TRBV5-1
clone size: .
J gene: TRBJ2-1
D gene: .
CDR3 length: 13
CDR3 protein: CASSFMAENEQFF
CDR3 DNA: TGCGCCAGCAGCTTCATGGCGGAAAATGAGCAGTTCTTC